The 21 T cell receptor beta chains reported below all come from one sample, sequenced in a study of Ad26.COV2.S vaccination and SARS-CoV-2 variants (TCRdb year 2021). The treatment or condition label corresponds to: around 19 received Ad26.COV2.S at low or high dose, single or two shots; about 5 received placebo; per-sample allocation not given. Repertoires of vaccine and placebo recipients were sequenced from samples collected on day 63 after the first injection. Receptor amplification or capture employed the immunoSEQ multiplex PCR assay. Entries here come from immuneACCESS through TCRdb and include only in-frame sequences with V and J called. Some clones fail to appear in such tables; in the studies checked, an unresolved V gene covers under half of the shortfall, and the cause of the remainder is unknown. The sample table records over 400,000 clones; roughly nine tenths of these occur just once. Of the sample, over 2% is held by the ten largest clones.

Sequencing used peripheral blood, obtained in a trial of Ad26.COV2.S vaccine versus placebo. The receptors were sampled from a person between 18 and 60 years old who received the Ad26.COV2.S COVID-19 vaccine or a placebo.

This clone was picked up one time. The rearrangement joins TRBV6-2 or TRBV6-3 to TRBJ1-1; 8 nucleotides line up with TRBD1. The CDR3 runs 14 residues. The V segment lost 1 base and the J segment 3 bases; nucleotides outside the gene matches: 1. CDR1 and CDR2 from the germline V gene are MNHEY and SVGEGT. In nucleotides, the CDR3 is TGTGCCAGCAGTTACTGGACAGGGTACACTGAAGCTTTCTTT. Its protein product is CASSYWTGYTEAFF.

The CDR3 DNA reads as TGTGCCAGCAGTTTTAAGAGCACGGATTCACCCCTCCACTTT. Translated: CASSFKSTDSPLHF. This chain connects TRBV27 to TRBJ1-6; no firm D call. The V gene lost 3 bases and the J gene lost 8 bases, with 11 bases spanning the gap. Germline-derived CDR1 and CDR2 are MNHEY and SMNVEV (reference sequence). The CDR3 length is 14 residues.

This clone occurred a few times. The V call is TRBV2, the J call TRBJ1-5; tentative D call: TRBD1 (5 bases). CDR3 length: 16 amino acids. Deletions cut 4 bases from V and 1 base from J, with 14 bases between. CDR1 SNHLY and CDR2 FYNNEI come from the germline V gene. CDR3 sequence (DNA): TGTGCCAGCAGTGTACCGACAGCAACCAGCAATCAGCCCCAGCATTTT. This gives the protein CASSVPTATSNQPQHF.

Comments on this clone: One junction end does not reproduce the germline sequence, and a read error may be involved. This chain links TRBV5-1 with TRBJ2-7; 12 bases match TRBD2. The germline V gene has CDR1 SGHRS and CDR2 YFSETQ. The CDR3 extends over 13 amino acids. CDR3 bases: TGCGCCAGCAGCTTGGGGCTAGCGGGGGGGACCGACTTC. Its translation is CASSLGLAGGTDF.

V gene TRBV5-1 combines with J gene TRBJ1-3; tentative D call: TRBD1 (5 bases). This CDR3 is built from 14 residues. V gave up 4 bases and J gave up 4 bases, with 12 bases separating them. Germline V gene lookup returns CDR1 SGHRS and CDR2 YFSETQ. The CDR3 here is CASSDDSSGNTIYF. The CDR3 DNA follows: TGCGCCAGCAGCGATGACAGCTCCGGAAACACCATATATTTT.

For the CDR3, the DNA is TGTGCCAGCAGCTTAGGGCCGGGGGGGCTCGACGAGCAGTACTTC. This translates into CASSLGPGGLDEQYF. V is TRBV11-2 and J is TRBJ2-7; 8 bases fit TRBD2. J gave up 5 bases and V 1 base, and 7 bases lay outside the gene matches. This CDR3 is 15 amino acids long. Germline V lookup: CDR1 SGHAT, CDR2 FQNNGV.

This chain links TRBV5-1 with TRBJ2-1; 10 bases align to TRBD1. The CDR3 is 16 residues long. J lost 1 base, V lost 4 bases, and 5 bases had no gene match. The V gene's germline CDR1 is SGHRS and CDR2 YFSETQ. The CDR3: CASSRQGANSYNEQFF. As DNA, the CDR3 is TGCGCCAGCAGCCGACAGGGGGCAAATTCCTACAATGAGCAGTTCTTC. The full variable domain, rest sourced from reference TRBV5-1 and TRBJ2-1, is KAGVTQTPRYLIKTRGQQVTLSCSPISGHRSVSWYQQTPGQGLQFLFEYFSETQRNKGNFPGRFSGRQFSNSRSEMNVSTLELGDSALYLCASSRQGANSYNEQFFGPGTRLTVL.

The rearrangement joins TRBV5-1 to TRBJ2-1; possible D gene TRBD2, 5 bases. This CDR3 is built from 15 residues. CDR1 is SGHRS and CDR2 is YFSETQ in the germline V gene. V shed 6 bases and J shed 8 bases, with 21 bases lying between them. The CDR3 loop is CASNPRGTTHHEQFF. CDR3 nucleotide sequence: TGCGCCAGCAACCCCCGGGGAACTACCCACCATGAGCAGTTCTTC.

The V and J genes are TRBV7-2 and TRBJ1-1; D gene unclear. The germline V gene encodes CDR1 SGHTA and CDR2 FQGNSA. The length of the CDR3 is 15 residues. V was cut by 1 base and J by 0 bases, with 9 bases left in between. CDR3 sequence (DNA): TGTGCCAGCAGCTTAGGGAGGCTCATGAACACTGAAGCTTTCTTT. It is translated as CASSLGRLMNTEAFF.

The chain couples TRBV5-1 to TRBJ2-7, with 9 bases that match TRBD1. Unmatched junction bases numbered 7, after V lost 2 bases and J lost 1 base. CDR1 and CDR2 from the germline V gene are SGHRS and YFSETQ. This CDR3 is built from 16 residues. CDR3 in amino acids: CASSFRLQGASYEQYF. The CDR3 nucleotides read TGCGCCAGCAGCTTTCGATTACAGGGGGCTTCCTACGAGCAGTACTTC.

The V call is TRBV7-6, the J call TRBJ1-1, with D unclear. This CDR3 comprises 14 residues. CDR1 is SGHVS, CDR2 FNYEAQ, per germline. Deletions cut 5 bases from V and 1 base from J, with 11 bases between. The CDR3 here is CASSPPTGNTEAFF. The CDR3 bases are TGTGCCAGCAGCCCCCCCACGGGGAACACTGAAGCTTTCTTT.

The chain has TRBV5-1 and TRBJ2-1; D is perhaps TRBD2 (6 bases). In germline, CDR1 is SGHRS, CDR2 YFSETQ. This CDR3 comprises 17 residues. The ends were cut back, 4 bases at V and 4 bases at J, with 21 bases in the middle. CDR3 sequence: CASSPPPSGPLYNEQFF. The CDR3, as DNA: TGCGCCAGCAGCCCGCCCCCCAGCGGGCCTTTATACAATGAGCAGTTCTTC.

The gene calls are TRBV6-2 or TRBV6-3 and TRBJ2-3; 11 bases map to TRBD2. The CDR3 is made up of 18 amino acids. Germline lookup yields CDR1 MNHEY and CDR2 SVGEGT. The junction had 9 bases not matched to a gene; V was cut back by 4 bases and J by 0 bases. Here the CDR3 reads CASSLGLAGGRSTDTQYF. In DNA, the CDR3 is TGTGCCAGCAGTTTGGGGCTAGCGGGGGGCCGGAGCACAGATACGCAGTATTTT.

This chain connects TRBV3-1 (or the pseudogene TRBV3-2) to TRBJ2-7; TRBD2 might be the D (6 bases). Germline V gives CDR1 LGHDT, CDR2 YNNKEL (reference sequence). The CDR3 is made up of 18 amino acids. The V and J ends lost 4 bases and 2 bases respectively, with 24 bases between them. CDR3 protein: CASSPSTWGAGKAYEQYV. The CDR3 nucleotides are TGTGCCAGCAGCCCTTCGACTTGGGGCGCGGGAAAAGCCTACGAGCAGTACGTC.

Here the CDR3 reads CASSRDSNEQFF. The CDR3 coding sequence is TGTGCCAGCAGCAGGGACAGCAATGAGCAGTTCTTC. The chain is built from TRBV12-3 or TRBV12-4 and TRBJ2-1, with TRBD1 matching 7 bases. The trim removed 6 bases at V and 6 bases at J, leaving 2 bases unmatched. The CDR3 is made up of 12 amino acids.

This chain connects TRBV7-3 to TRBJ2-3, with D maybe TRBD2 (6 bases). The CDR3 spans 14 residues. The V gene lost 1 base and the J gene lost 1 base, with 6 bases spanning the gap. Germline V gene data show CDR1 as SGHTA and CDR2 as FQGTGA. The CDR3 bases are TGTGCCAGCAGCTTAAGGGGGGGCACAGATACGCAGTATTTT. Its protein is CASSLRGGTDTQYF.

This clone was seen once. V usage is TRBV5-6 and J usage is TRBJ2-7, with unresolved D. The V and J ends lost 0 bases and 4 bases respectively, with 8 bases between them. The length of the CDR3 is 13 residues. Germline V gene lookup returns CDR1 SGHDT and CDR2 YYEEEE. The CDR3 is CASSLGNVYEQYV. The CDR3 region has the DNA TGTGCCAGCAGCTTGGGGAACGTATACGAGCAGTACGTC.

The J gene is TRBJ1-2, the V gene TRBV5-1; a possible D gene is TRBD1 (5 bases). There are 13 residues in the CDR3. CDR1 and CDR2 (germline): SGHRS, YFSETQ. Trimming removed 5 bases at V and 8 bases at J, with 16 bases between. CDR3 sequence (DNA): TGCGCCAGCAGTGACCCCGGGGGGAAAGGCTACACCTTC. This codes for CASSDPGGKGYTF.

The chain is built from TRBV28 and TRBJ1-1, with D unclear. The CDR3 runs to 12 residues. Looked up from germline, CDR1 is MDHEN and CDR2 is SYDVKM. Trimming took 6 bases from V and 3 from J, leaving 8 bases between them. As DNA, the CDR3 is TGTGCCAGCAGGCCCGGGTACACTGAAGCTTTCTTT. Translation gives CASRPGYTEAFF.

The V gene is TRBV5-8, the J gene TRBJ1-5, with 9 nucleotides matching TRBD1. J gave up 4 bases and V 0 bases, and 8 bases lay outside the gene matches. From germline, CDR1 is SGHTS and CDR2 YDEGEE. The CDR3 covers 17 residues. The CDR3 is CASSLDSRTGANQPQHF. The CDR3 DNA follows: TGTGCCAGCAGCTTGGATAGTCGGACAGGGGCTAATCAGCCCCAGCATTTT.

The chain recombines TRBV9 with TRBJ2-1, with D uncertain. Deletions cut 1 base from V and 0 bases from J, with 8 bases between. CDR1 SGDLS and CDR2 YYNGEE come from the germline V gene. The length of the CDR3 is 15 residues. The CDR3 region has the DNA TGTGCCAGCAGCGTATCCCCGGCCTCCTACAATGAGCAGTTCTTC. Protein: CASSVSPASYNEQFF. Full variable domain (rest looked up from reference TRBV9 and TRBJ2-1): DSGVTQTPKHLITATGQRVTLRCSPRSGDLSVYWYQQSLDQGLQFLIQYYNGEERAKGNILERFSAQQFPDLHSELNLSSLELGDSALYFCASSVSPASYNEQFFGPGTRLTVL.